This T cell receptor beta chain was obtained from a study of cytomegalovirus exposure and HLA in healthy donors. A multiplex PCR was run with 60 Vbeta primers and 13 Jbeta primers. The data were produced by immunoSEQ multiplex PCR, yet TCRdb's version contains in-frame clones alone and is incomplete. The sample shows 100,000 or so clones, roughly three quarters of them seen only once. The CDR3 covers 14 residues. V lost 6 bases and J lost 1; bases outside the gene matches: 5. Germline-derived CDR1 and CDR2 are MNHNS and SASEGT. This clonotype was sampled from a man between 35 and 55 years old in good health and CMV-seronegative. V usage is TRBV6-1 and J usage is TRBJ1-1; 7 positions agree with TRBD1. Specimen: PBMCs. In nucleotides, the CDR3 is TGTGCCAGCAGCCGACAGGGTAGGAACACTGAAGCTTTCTTT. Its translation: CASSRQGRNTEAFF.